The rows below give T cell receptor beta chains drawn from one sample of a study of response to subunit inactivated influenza vaccine. TCRdb processed the RT-PCR reads anew with MiXCR; each CDR3 protein has one entry. The table has 450,000 to 600,000 distinct CDR3 sequences, more than 15% seen once. The sample in question was CD4+ T cells sorted from PBMCs, obtained roughly 24 months after vaccination. Receptor source: a man between 50 and 75 years old who received an inactivated influenza vaccine. Each CDR3 is given with its conserved first and last residue. D genes are given only for firm matches. Expanded clones get a size class; other rows say once, few or many, or leave the size out.

v_call	clone_size	j_call	d_call	cdr3_nt	cdr3_aa
TRBV5-1	few	TRBJ2-1	NA	TGCGCCAGCAGCCTCGACCGGGACATCTACAATGAGCAGTTCTTC	CASSLDRDIYNEQFF
TRBV7-2	many	TRBJ2-3	NA	TGTGCCAGCAGCATCATGACAGATACGCAGTATTTT	CASSIMTDTQYF
TRBV6-1	few	TRBJ2-7	TRBD2	TGTGCCAGCGATGGGCACTCTACTAGCGGGTACGAGCAGTACTTC	CASDGHSTSGYEQYF
TRBV18	NA	TRBJ2-5	TRBD1	TGTGCCAGCTCACCAATGACAGGGCAAGAGACCCAGTACTTC	CASSPMTGQETQYF
TRBV20-1	NA	TRBJ2-1	NA	TGCAGTGCTTCTCCCGGGGCCTCCTACAATGAGCAGTTCTTC	CSASPGASYNEQFF
TRBV2	few	TRBJ1-2	TRBD1	TGTGCCAGCAGTGACTCCAGGGGGCGGTATAACTATGGCTACACCTTC	CASSDSRGRYNYGYTF
TRBV14	few	TRBJ2-1	NA	TGTGTCAGCAGCCCGACTATACGAGGAGGTCGCTACAATGAGCAGTTCTTC	CVSSPTIRGGRYNEQFF
TRBV5-6	few	TRBJ1-4	TRBD1	TGTGCCAGCAGTTTTCCGGGACAGGGAGTTGAAAAACTGTTTTTT	CASSFPGQGVEKLFF
TRBV11-3	NA	TRBJ2-2	TRBD2	TGTGCCAGCAGCTTAAGCGGGAGCTCCGGGGAGCTGTTTTTT	CASSLSGSSGELFF
TRBV20-1	NA	TRBJ2-5	NA	TGCAGTGCTAGTATTGGGGGAAACCAAGAGACCCAGTACTTC	CSASIGGNQETQYF
TRBV20-1	NA	TRBJ2-5	TRBD1	TGCAGTGCTTCACAGACAGGGGTGGGGGAGACCCAGTACTTC	CSASQTGVGETQYF
TRBV12-3/TRBV12-4	many	TRBJ1-3	NA	TGTGCCAGCAGTTTGGGGGGACTTACTGGAAACACCATATATTTT	CASSLGGLTGNTIYF
TRBV14	NA	TRBJ2-1	TRBD2	TGTGCCAGCAGCCAACTGTCTAGCGGGGGGTACAATGAGCAGTTCTTC	CASSQLSSGGYNEQFF
TRBV12-3/TRBV12-4	many	TRBJ2-7	TRBD2	TGTGCCAGCAGCCCTAGCGGGCCTTTAGGCGAGCAGTACTTC	CASSPSGPLGEQYF
TRBV2	NA	TRBJ2-5	TRBD1	TGTGCCAGCAGTCTCGAGGTAACAGGGGGCATGGAGACCCAGTACTTC	CASSLEVTGGMETQYF
TRBV29-1	NA	TRBJ2-1	NA	TGCAGCGTTGAACATCGAGACGGGATATACAATGAGCAGTTCTTC	CSVEHRDGIYNEQFF
TRBV10-3	few	TRBJ1-5	NA	TGTGCCATCAGTGAGCTAGGAAATCAGCCCCAGCATTTT	CAISELGNQPQHF
TRBV3-1	NA	TRBJ2-2	NA	TGTGCCAGCAGCCAAGGCAGGGGGGTCGGGGAGCTGTTTTTT	CASSQGRGVGELFF
TRBV5-6	few	TRBJ1-1	NA	TGTGCCAGCAGCCGACGGATCTTCAACACTGAAGCTTTCTTT	CASSRRIFNTEAFF
TRBV6-1	NA	TRBJ2-1	TRBD2	TGTGCCAGCAGCGGCTCTAGGCCCAGCGGGGGTCGAAATGAGCAGTTCTTC	CASSGSRPSGGRNEQFF
TRBV20-1	many	TRBJ2-5	TRBD1	TGCAGTGCTAGGACTCGGGACAGCCAAGAGACCCAGTACTTC	CSARTRDSQETQYF
TRBV7-8	few	TRBJ1-1	NA	TGTGCCAGCAGCTTAGAAGGGGCTTGGACTGAAGCTTTCTTT	CASSLEGAWTEAFF
TRBV12-3/TRBV12-4	few	TRBJ2-2	NA	TGTGCCAGCAGCCGCCAACAGCGCACCGGGGAGCTGTTTTTT	CASSRQQRTGELFF
TRBV14	NA	TRBJ2-1	TRBD1	TGTGCCAGCAGCCAAGTCAGCAGGGGGCTTTTCTTC	CASSQVSRGLFF
TRBV5-1	NA	TRBJ2-1	NA	TGCGCCAGCAGCGGAGGGATGACTCAGGGGAAGGATGAGCAGTTCTTC	CASSGGMTQGKDEQFF
TRBV20-1	NA	TRBJ1-1	NA	TGCAGTGCCCCGTCGGAGGGTACGGCTGAAGCTTTCTTT	CSAPSEGTAEAFF
TRBV9	few	TRBJ2-1	NA	TGTGCCAGCAGCGCCGGGGACCTTACCTACAATGAGCAGTTCTTC	CASSAGDLTYNEQFF
TRBV19	few	TRBJ1-1	TRBD1	TGTGCCAGTAGTCCCCGGGACAGGGGGCCTGAAGCTTTCTTT	CASSPRDRGPEAFF
TRBV3-1	few	TRBJ2-7	TRBD2	TGTGCCAGCAGCCAAGATAGACTAGCGGGATATTCCTACGAGCAGTACTTC	CASSQDRLAGYSYEQYF
TRBV29-1	NA	TRBJ1-2	NA	TGCAGCGTTGAAGTCAATAGAGGAGGCTACACCTTC	CSVEVNRGGYTF
TRBV30	NA	TRBJ1-4	NA	TGTGCCTGGAGTGTATCCGGGGTCGGTGAAAAACTGTTTTTT	CAWSVSGVGEKLFF
TRBV15	few	TRBJ1-5	NA	TGTGCCACCAGTAGGACTTACAATCAGCCCCAGCATTTT	CATSRTYNQPQHF
TRBV19	few	TRBJ2-5	NA	TGTGCCAGTAGTATAGCAGGGATTCAAGAGACCCAGTACTTC	CASSIAGIQETQYF
TRBV7-8	many	TRBJ2-7	NA	TGTGCCAGCAGACCTACCAGGGACACCTCCTACGAGCAGTACTTC	CASRPTRDTSYEQYF
TRBV7-9	few	TRBJ1-2	NA	TGTGCCAGCAGCTTAGCCGGGTCTAACTATGGCTACACCTTC	CASSLAGSNYGYTF
TRBV6-2/TRBV6-3	few	TRBJ1-5	NA	TGTGCCAGCGAACCCTTTTGGGGTAGCAATCAGCCCCAGCATTTT	CASEPFWGSNQPQHF
TRBV18	many	TRBJ2-1	NA	TGTGCCAGCTCACCGACGGTCACTAGGGATAATGAGCAGTTCTTC	CASSPTVTRDNEQFF
TRBV29-1	NA	TRBJ2-1	TRBD2	TGCAGCGTTGAGGGAGCGGGAGGGGCCTACAATGAGCAGTTCTTC	CSVEGAGGAYNEQFF
TRBV11-2	few	TRBJ2-3	NA	TGTGCCAGCAGCTTAGGAGGAAAGTGGTCGCAGTATTTT	CASSLGGKWSQYF
TRBV9	few	TRBJ1-1	NA	TGTGCCAGCAGCGTAGATCAGGGGACTGAAGCTTTCTTT	CASSVDQGTEAFF
TRBV20-1	NA	TRBJ2-7	NA	TGCAGTGCTAGTAGGCAGGGTCTAACCTACGAGCAGTACTTC	CSASRQGLTYEQYF
TRBV6-5	many	TRBJ1-1	TRBD1	TGTGCCAGCAGCTACAGGGGGCTTGGCACTGAAGCTTTCTTT	CASSYRGLGTEAFF
TRBV29-1	few	TRBJ2-3	NA	TGCAGCGACGGAGGGTTAGATACGCAGTATTTT	CSDGGLDTQYF
TRBV5-1	NA	TRBJ1-4	NA	TGCGCCAGCAGCACCGGACAACGCGGTGAAAAACTGTTTTTT	CASSTGQRGEKLFF
TRBV18	NA	TRBJ2-5	NA	TGTGCCAGCTCACCTGTCCAGAAAGAGACCCAGTACTTC	CASSPVQKETQYF
TRBV5-6	NA	TRBJ1-5	NA	TGTGCCAGCAGCCTACAGGGTGCTGGACAGCCCCAGCATTTT	CASSLQGAGQPQHF
TRBV7-9	NA	TRBJ1-1	TRBD1	TGTGCCAGCAGCCCCCAGGGACAGGGAGAAGCTTTCTTT	CASSPQGQGEAFF
TRBV7-2	few	TRBJ2-7	NA	TGTGCCAGCAGCCAAAACCCCGGGGGAGGCCGCGAGCAGTACTTC	CASSQNPGGGREQYF